Described below is a single TCR beta chain sequence and its context. The antigen is undetermined. V dropped 7 bases and J dropped 3 bases, with 10 bases sitting between them. There are 12 residues in the CDR3. CDR1 MDHEN and CDR2 SYDVKM come from the germline V gene. Quantitative molecular-barcoded 5'-RACE generated the TCR beta libraries. TCRdb re-derived calls from the 5' RACE reads in MiXCR, one entry per CDR3 protein. The sample lists 800,000 to 900,000 distinct CDR3 sequences, 12% occurring once. These data originate in a study of CD8 T cells in ankylosing spondylitis. Study-level points and caveats: A motif of under 10 highly homologous TCR beta variants was seen as apparently characteristic of ankylosing spondylitis blood. Significant enrichment of disease-linked clones was reportedly seen in matched ankylosing spondylitis synovial fluid.

Specimen: blood, either unsorted or a sorted T cell fraction (not recorded which). The V and J genes are TRBV28 and TRBJ2-7; TRBD2 might be the D (5 bases). The clonotype originates from a male donor with ankylosing spondylitis. The CDR3 reads CASTNRGYEQYF. The CDR3 nucleotides read TGTGCCAGCACGAACCGGGGCTACGAGCAGTACTTC. The full variable domain, rest sourced from reference TRBV28 and TRBJ2-7, is DVKVTQSSRYLVKRTGEKVFLECVQDMDHENMFWYRQDPGLGLRLIYFSYDVKMKEKGDIPEGYSVSREKKERFSLILESASTNQTSMYLCASTNRGYEQYFGPGTRLTVT.